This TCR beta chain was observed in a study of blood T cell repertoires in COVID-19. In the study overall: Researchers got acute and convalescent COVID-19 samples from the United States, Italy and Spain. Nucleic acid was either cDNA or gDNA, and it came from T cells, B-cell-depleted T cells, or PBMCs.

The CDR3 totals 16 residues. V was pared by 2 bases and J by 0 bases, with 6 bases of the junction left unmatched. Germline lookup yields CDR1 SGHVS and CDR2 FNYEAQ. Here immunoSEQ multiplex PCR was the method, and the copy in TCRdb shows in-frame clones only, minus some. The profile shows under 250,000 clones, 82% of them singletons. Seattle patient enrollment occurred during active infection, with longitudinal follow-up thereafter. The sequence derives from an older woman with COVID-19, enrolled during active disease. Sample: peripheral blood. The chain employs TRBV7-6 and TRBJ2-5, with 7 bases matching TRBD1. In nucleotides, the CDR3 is TGTGCCAGCAGCTTACGAATCAGGGGGTACCAAGAGACCCAGTACTTC. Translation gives CASSLRIRGYQETQYF.